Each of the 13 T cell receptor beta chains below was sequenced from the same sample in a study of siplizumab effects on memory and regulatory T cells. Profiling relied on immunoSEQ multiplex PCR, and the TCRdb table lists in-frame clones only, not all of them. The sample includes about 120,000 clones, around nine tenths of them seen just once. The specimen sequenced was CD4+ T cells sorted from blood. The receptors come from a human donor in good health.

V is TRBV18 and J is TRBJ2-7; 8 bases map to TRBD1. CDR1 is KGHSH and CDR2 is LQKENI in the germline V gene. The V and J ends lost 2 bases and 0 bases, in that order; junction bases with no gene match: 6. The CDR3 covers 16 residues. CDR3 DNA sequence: TGTGCCAGCTCACCATCGAGGGACAGGAGCTCCTACGAGCAGTACTTC. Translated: CASSPSRDRSSYEQYF. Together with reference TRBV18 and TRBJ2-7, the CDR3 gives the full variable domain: NAGVMQNPRHLVRRRGQEARLRCSPMKGHSHVYWYRQLPEEGLKFMVYLQKENIIDESGMPKERFSAEFPKEGPSILRIQQVVRGDSAAYFCASSPSRDRSSYEQYFGPGTRLTVT.

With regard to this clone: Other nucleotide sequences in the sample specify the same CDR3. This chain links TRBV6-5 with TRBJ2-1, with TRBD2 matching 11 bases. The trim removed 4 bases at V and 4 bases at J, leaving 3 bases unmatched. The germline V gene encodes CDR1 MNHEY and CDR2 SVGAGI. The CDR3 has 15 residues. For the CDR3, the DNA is TGTGCCAGCAGTTCTGGGACTAGCGGATACAATGAGCAGTTCTTC. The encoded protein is CASSSGTSGYNEQFF.

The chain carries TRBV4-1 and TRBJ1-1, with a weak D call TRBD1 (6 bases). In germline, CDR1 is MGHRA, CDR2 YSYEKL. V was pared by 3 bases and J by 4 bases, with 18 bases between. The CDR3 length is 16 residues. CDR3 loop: CASSQHGGRGGTEAFF. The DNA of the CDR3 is TGCGCCAGCAGCCAGCATGGAGGCAGGGGCGGCACTGAAGCTTTCTTT.

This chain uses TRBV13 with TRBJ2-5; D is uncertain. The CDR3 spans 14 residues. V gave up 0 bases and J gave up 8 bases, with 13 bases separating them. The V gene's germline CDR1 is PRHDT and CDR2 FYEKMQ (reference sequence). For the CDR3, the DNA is TGTGCCAGCAGCTTAGGCCAGGTCCTTCGTACCCAGTACTTC. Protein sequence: CASSLGQVLRTQYF.

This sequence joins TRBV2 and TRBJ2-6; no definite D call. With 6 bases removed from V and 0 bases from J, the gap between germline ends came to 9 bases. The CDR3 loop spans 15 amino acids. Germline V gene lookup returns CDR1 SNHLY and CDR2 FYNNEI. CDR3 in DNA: TGTGCCAGCAGCCCCCAGCTCTCTGGGGCCAACGTCCTGACTTTC. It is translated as CASSPQLSGANVLTF.

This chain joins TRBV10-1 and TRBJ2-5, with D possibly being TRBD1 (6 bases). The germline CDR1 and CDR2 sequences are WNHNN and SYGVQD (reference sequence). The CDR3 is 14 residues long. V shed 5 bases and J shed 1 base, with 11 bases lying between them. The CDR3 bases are TGCGCCAGCAGTCAAGGGGGACCCCAAGAGACCCAGTACTTC. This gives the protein CASSQGGPQETQYF.

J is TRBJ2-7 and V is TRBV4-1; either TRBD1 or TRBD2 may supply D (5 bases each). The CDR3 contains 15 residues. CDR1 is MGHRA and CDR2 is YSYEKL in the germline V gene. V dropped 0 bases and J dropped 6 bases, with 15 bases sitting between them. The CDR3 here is CASSQETRERGEQYF. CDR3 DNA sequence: TGCGCCAGCAGCCAAGAAACGAGGGAGAGGGGCGAGCAGTACTTC.

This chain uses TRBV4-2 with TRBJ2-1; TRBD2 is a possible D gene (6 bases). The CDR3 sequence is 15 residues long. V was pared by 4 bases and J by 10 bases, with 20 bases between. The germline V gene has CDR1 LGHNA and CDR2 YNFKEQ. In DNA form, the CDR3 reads TGTGCCAGCAGCCCGCGGCGGGGAGACCTCGGGGAGCAGTTCTTC. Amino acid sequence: CASSPRRGDLGEQFF.

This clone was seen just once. In nucleotides, the CDR3 is TGTGCCAGCAGCTGGGACAGGGGGCGAAATACGCAGTATTTT. It encodes CASSWDRGRNTQYF. The rearrangement links TRBV5-6 to TRBJ2-3, with 12 bases that match TRBD1. Germline V lookup: CDR1 SGHDT, CDR2 YYEEEE. V was pared by 3 bases and J by 7 bases, with 3 bases of the junction left unmatched. This CDR3 contains 14 residues.

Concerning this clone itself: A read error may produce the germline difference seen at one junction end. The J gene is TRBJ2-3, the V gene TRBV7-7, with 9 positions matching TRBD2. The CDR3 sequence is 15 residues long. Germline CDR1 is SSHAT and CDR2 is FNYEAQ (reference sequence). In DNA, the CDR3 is TGTGCTAGCAGCCCCGGGACTAGCAGCACAGATACGCAGTATTTT. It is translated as CASSPGTSSTDTQYF. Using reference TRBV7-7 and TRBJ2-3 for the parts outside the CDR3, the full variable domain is GAGVSQSPRYKVTKRGQDVTLRCDPISSHATLYWYQQALGQGPEFLTYFNYEAQPDKSGLPSDRFSAERPEGSISTLTIQRTEQRDSAMYRCASSPGTSSTDTQYFGPGTRLTVL.

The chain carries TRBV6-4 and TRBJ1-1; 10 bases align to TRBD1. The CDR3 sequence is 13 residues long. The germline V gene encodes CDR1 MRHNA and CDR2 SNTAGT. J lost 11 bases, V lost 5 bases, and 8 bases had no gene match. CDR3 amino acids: CASSTGTGVSAFF. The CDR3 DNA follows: TGTGCCAGCAGTACTGGGACAGGGGTTTCGGCTTTCTTT.

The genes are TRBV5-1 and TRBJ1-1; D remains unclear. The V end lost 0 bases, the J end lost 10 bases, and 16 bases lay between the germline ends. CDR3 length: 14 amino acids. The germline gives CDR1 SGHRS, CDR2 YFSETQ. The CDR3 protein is CASSLERGDYGAFF. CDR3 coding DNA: TGCGCCAGCAGCTTGGAGCGCGGTGATTATGGAGCTTTCTTT.

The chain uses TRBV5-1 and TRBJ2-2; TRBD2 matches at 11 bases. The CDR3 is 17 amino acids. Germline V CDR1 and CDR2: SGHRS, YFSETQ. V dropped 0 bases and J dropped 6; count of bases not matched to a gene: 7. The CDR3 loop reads CASSLALAGGSAGELFF. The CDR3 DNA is TGCGCCAGCAGCTTGGCCCTAGCGGGAGGTAGCGCCGGGGAGCTGTTTTTT.